This paragraph reports one T cell receptor beta chain. This sample was taken from a study of blood T cell repertoires in COVID-19. Clones were sequenced by immunoSEQ multiplex PCR, and TCRdb holds only the in-frame ones, with some missing. Among 200,000 to 300,000 clones listed, 70% to 90% were seen once. The CDR3 spans 13 residues. Losses at the gene ends were 6 bases for V and 11 bases for J; bases not matched to a gene: 10. The J gene is TRBJ1-1, the V gene TRBV12-3 or TRBV12-4; 9 bases are shared with TRBD1. The sample consisted of peripheral blood. The TCR comes from a woman in her forties with acute or convalescent COVID-19. As DNA, the CDR3 is TGTGCCAGCAGCTGGGACAGGGCCCTTGGGGCTTTCTTT. Its translation is CASSWDRALGAFF.